This T cell receptor beta chain originates from a study of cytomegalovirus exposure and HLA in healthy donors (dated by TCRdb to about 2017). Notes on the research overall: According to a later analysis, one platform produced both the roughly 120 validation repertoires and the roughly 650 repertoires of the first cohort. The study was designed to test whether signatures of past pathogen exposure could be identified by cataloging public T cell receptors. Besides the first cohort of 550 to 750 subjects, a separate validation cohort made up of 120 or so different subjects was used. The study combined high-throughput TCR immunosequencing, statistical association of individual TCRs with disease status, and machine learning to predict cytomegalovirus infection status.

The CDR3 has 13 amino acids, counting the end cysteine and phenylalanine. Only the CDR3 DNA stays, 39 bases, in frame from base 1. V gives up 1 base and J gives up 4 bases, and the segment between their germline ends measures 7 bases. CDR1 and CDR2 are drawn from the germline V gene: LGHNA, YNFKEQ. The investigation overall reported the following: In vitro tests confirmed that a few of the cytomegalovirus-associated TCR beta chains recognize cytomegalovirus antigens. The classifier was reported to diagnose cytomegalovirus status with high specificity and sensitivity in both the original cohort and the validation cohort. The validation cohort had no HLA typing available for a later analysis, so co-occurrence within that cohort was assessed over all 130 or so repertoires. Of the cluster scores, 90% to 95% were above 0 in a later analysis, which found that TCRs clustered in the first cohort also tended to co-occur in the 90 to 150 validation repertoires. The authors suggested that the approach could potentially be extended to other disease states and immunological phenotypes. Most TCR sequences were observed very rarely across donors, whereas some public TCRs were present in many individuals. A total of 150 to 200 TCR beta chains were listed by the study as associated with cytomegalovirus.

To prepare the library, the immunoSEQ multiplex PCR assay was applied. As for the original processing: To diagnose cytomegalovirus status from the catalog of TCR beta chain sequences, a statistical classification framework was built. This is the immuneACCESS table as TCRdb keeps it, with only in-frame sequences that have V and J called. A part of the clones is gone; compared with another copy, unresolved V genes explain less than half, and the rest is unexplained. V, J and clone size were drawn from that table, and D and trimming were deduced from the DNA. Recorded for this sample are 98,000 or so clones; under 97% of them occurred a single time. Under 0.75% of the sample is in the top ten clones. Points on this clone: The antigen this receptor binds is unknown. Nothing much larger sits one base from this clone, and base qualities are not available.

The donors belonged to the validation cohort of 90 to 150 subjects, which was separate from the approximately 610-subject first cohort. This sequence was found in a woman aged 18 to 35 in good health and CMV-seronegative. The rearranged segments are TRBV4-2 and TRBJ2-5; a tentative D call is TRBD1 (5 bases match). Sequenced material: PBMCs. The CDR3 loop reads CASSQGQGETQYF. The nucleotide sequence reads TGTGCCAGCAGCCAAGGGCAGGGAGAGACCCAGTACTTC.